This T cell receptor beta chain derives from a study of T cells in Graves' hyperthyroidism and ophthalmopathy (dated by TCRdb to between 2018 and 2021). Looking at the study overall: Peripheral blood was collected at initial diagnosis, before any treatment. Prospective prediction of ophthalmopathy was tested in an independent validation cohort of 18 to 20 hyperthyroidism patients and some 17 patients who later progressed to ophthalmopathy. A discovery cohort of about a hundred patients, roughly 40 with Graves' ophthalmopathy and approximately 60 with stable Graves' hyperthyroidism, was used to find distinguishing TCR V-J signatures. According to the paper, TCR Vbeta CDR3 sequencing was carried out on more than 120 peripheral blood samples, which came from under 50 ophthalmopathy, around 74 hyperthyroidism and approximately 17 progressor patients. After sampling, hyperthyroidism patients received methimazole starting at 30 mg daily, and ophthalmopathy patients received high-dose intravenous methylprednisolone. The 95 to 100 discovery patients were divided at random into training and test sets in a 7:3 ratio. In several Graves' hyperthyroidism patients, the study also compared T-cell repertoires from thyroid tissue with T-cell repertoires from blood.

The V end loses 4 bases and the J end loses 1 base, and a stretch of 20 bases separates them. CDR1 and CDR2 (SGDLS, YYNGEE) derive from the germline V gene. The CDR3 numbers 18 residues from cysteine through phenylalanine. The retained sequence is limited to the CDR3, 54 bases, with the frame set at the first base. The TCR beta CDR3 regions were amplified from the RNA transcripts. A first-round RT-PCR of the TCR CDR3 used the HTBI primer set with the Qiagen OneStep RT-PCR kit. The libraries were constructed in a second round of multiplex PCR and then size-selected and purified. Paired-end sequencing of the libraries was performed with 100 bp reads on an Illumina HiSeq2000. In the original analysis: SOAPnuke was used to process the raw data, throwing out any read that contained adapters or uncalled bases, had a mean Phred below 15, or lacked an exact constant-primer or identifier match. COPE v1.2.5 was used to merge the high-quality paired reads, and each unique nucleotide sequence was defined as a clonotype. MiTCR v1.1 was used to align clonotypes to the IMGT TRBV, TRBD and TRBJ reference segments. Only V-J combinations with frequency above 0.0001, covering 99.2% of repertoires, were analysed. A TCS score was defined as the ratio between F50 (clonal expansion) and ExV (chaos), using BLOSUM62-based TCRdist between CDR3 peptides within each V-J. Welch's t-statistics and random forest reduced approximately 520 V-J features to around 14, which were used in a naive Bayes classifier (R e1071). Using fastp at Q25 and MiXCR, TCRdb reprocessed the public reads and kept productive beta chains. For every CDR3 protein sequence, its rows merge into one entry that carries the most common genes and DNA. These V and J calls are TCRdb output, not the study's own analysis. The sample data list roughly 100,000 distinct CDR3 sequences, and 51% of these were observed just once. The ten largest clones take up 25% to 30% of the sample.

Stable Graves' hyperthyroidism was defined as the absence of progression to ophthalmopathy over 18 months of follow-up. Hyperthyroidism patients were newly diagnosed, with disease duration under 2 months, and aged 18 to 65 years. The study excluded patients with uncontrolled infections, other autoimmune diseases, pregnancy or lactation. Diagnoses were based on clinical symptoms, serum thyroxine and TRAb, thyroid ultrasound and orbital computed tomography. Ficoll-Paque density gradient centrifugation was used to isolate PBMCs from around 10 ml of fresh peripheral blood. Total RNA was extracted using Trizol reagent, and RNA quality was assessed on an Agilent 2100 Bioanalyzer. Study-wide conclusions, independent of this receptor: No statistical method was used to fix the sample size in advance, and group allocation was not hidden from the investigators. During validation, the model predicted progression to ophthalmopathy a median of around 6 months ahead of onset, with 70.59% sensitivity and around 73% specificity. Most expanded thyroid clonotypes (frequency above 0.001) were also found in blood, which suggests that blood repertoires may mirror thyroid immune responses. A 13 V-J signature model separated ophthalmopathy from stable hyperthyroidism, with approximately 87% sensitivity and approximately 81% specificity in cross-validation and 80%/75% in testing.

Of note for this clonotype: What antigen it recognizes has not been identified. Per-base qualities were not stored, and no clone one base away is much larger.

The clonotype comes from a woman in her 40s with Graves' hyperthyroidism. The sequencing input was blood. Recombination joined TRBV9 with TRBJ2-2; a tentative D call is TRBD1 (6 bases match). The CDR3 reads as follows: CASSSDRRTERNTGELFF. At the DNA level, the sequence is TGTGCCAGCAGCTCAGACAGGCGGACGGAGAGGAACACCGGGGAGCTGTTTTTT.